The rows below give T cell receptor beta chains drawn from one sample of a study of control samples from healthy donors and cancer patients. Here immunoSEQ multiplex PCR was the method, and the copy in TCRdb shows in-frame clones only, minus some. Of around 90,000 clones listed, roughly 86% are singletons. Sequencing was performed on blood. Receptor source: a man aged 25 to 45 in good health. CDR3s include the opening cysteine and the closing phenylalanine or tryptophan. The D gene is left open where the match is weak. Not every row has a clone size; where given, it reads once, few, many or a size class.

D,V,size,J,CDR3,DNA
TRBD1,TRBV5-6,once,TRBJ1-1,CASSANRGNTEAFF,TGTGCCAGCAGCGCCAACAGGGGGAACACTGAAGCTTTCTTT
-,TRBV14,-,TRBJ2-5,CASSQGGIIALQTQYF,TGTGCCAGCAGCCAAGGAGGCATAATAGCGCTCCAGACCCAGTACTTC
-,TRBV12-3/TRBV12-4,-,TRBJ1-2,CASSLEQGVGYTF,TGTGCCAGCAGTTTAGAGCAGGGAGTCGGCTACACCTTC
-,TRBV5-1,once,TRBJ1-3,CASSLTALGGNTIYF,TGCGCCAGCAGCTTGACAGCTCTGGGTGGAAACACCATATATTTT
TRBD1,TRBV18,-,TRBJ2-7,CASSTGVGEQYF,TGTGCCAGCTCAACAGGGGTAGGCGAGCAGTACTTC
-,TRBV12-3/TRBV12-4,-,TRBJ1-5,CASSQGQGQPQHF,TGTGCCAGCAGCCAGGGGCAGGGTCAGCCCCAGCATTTT
TRBD1,TRBV18,-,TRBJ1-2,CASSPGTGVTCTF,TGTGCCAGCTCACCCGGGACAGGGGTGACCTGCACCTTC
-,TRBV6-6,-,TRBJ2-1,CASSWGGEQFF,TGTGCCAGCAGTTGGGGTGGTGAGCAGTTCTTC
-,TRBV6-5,-,TRBJ2-3,CASSPTGTEAQYF,TGTGCCAGCAGCCCAACAGGTACCGAGGCGCAGTATTTT
-,TRBV9,-,TRBJ2-5,CASSVRLGGGQETQYF,TGTGCCAGCAGCGTGAGACTAGGAGGGGGCCAAGAGACCCAGTACTTC
-,TRBV7-8,-,TRBJ1-5,CASSLVINNQPQHF,TGTGCCAGCAGCCTGGTTATTAACAATCAGCCCCAGCATTTT
-,TRBV25-1,-,TRBJ2-7,CASMLGSEQYF,TGTGCCAGTATGCTCGGTTCCGAGCAGTACTTC
TRBD1,TRBV9,-,TRBJ2-1,CASSATGTAYNEQFF,TGTGCCAGCAGCGCCACGGGGACAGCTTACAATGAGCAGTTCTTC
-,TRBV12-3/TRBV12-4,-,TRBJ2-1,CASSRTDYNEQFF,TGTGCCAGCAGCCGGACCGACTACAATGAGCAGTTCTTC
-,TRBV19,-,TRBJ2-5,CASSIWVEETQYF,TGTGCCAGTAGTATTTGGGTGGAAGAGACCCAGTACTTC
TRBD1,TRBV6-6,-,TRBJ1-4,CASRGLTGGNEKLFF,TGTGCCAGCAGGGGCCTGACAGGGGGGAATGAAAAACTGTTTTTT
TRBD1,TRBV5-1,few,TRBJ1-6,CASRGTGVVSPLHF,TGCGCCAGCAGAGGGACAGGGGTAGTGTCACCCCTCCACTTT